Listed below are T cell receptor beta chains from one sample, sequenced in a study of T cells in Graves' hyperthyroidism and ophthalmopathy. MiXCR, applied by TCRdb to the multiplex PCR reads, yields one record per CDR3 protein. Of 600,000 or so distinct CDR3 sequences listed, around 14% are singletons. Sequencing was done on a sample of blood. These receptor sequences come from a woman aged 18 to 35 with Graves' ophthalmopathy. Each CDR3 is given with its conserved first and last residue. D genes are given only for firm matches. Only some rows state a clone size, as once, few, many or a class for expanded clones.

-	TRBV13	TRBD2	TRBJ2-3	CASSHRAGLANTDTQYF	TGTGCCAGCAGCCACCGGGCGGGACTAGCGAACACAGATACGCAGTATTTT
few	TRBV25-1	-	TRBJ2-5	CASSENPGPQETQYF	TGTGCCAGCAGTGAAAACCCAGGGCCACAAGAGACCCAGTACTTC
many	TRBV6-2/TRBV6-3	-	TRBJ1-1	CASSYGTRSEAFF	TGTGCCAGCAGTTACGGGACCCGTTCTGAAGCTTTCTTT
-	TRBV6-1	TRBD1	TRBJ1-5	CASSTYLTGTGGNQPQHF	TGTGCCAGCAGTACGTACCTTACCGGGACAGGGGGCAATCAGCCCCAGCATTTT
few	TRBV2	-	TRBJ1-6	CASSHREYNSPLHF	TGTGCCAGCAGTCACCGGGAATATAATTCACCCCTCCACTTT
many	TRBV11-3	TRBD2	TRBJ2-7	CASSEIGGSPSEQYF	TGTGCCAGCAGCGAGATTGGCGGGAGCCCTAGCGAGCAGTACTTC
-	TRBV19	TRBD1	TRBJ2-7	CASSIVGTADYEQYF	TGTGCCAGTAGTATCGTCGGGACAGCGGACTACGAGCAGTACTTC
many	TRBV12-3/TRBV12-4	-	TRBJ2-2	CASSPRGPTGELFF	TGTGCCAGCAGCCCCCGCGGGCCCACCGGGGAGCTGTTTTTT
many	TRBV13	TRBD2	TRBJ2-3	CASSYQREAPTDTQYF	TGTGCCAGCAGCTACCAGCGGGAAGCCCCCACAGATACGCAGTATTTT
many	TRBV7-9	-	TRBJ2-1	CASSPTGFNEQFF	TGTGCCAGCAGCCCAACAGGGTTCAATGAGCAGTTCTTC
many	TRBV2	TRBD2	TRBJ2-5	CASTKRTSGTKETQYF	TGTGCCAGCACCAAACGGACTAGCGGGACTAAAGAGACCCAGTACTTC
many	TRBV27	-	TRBJ2-3	CASSRGGGWADTQYF	TGTGCCAGCAGTCGAGGCGGTGGGTGGGCAGATACGCAGTATTTT
-	TRBV19	TRBD2	TRBJ2-1	CASSAPAGGPGVGEQFF	TGTGCCAGTAGTGCCCCAGCGGGAGGGCCAGGAGTAGGTGAGCAGTTCTTC
-	TRBV11-3	-	TRBJ2-7	CASSLVGALEYEQYF	TGTGCCAGCAGCTTAGTTGGGGCCCTCGAGTACGAGCAGTACTTC
few	TRBV15	TRBD2	TRBJ2-5	CATSRGSSAGGQETQYF	TGTGCCACCAGCAGAGGGTCTTCGGCGGGAGGCCAAGAGACCCAGTACTTC
many	TRBV10-3	-	TRBJ2-3	CAISELESDTQYF	TGTGCCATCAGTGAGCTAGAATCAGATACGCAGTATTTT
few	TRBV10-3	TRBD2	TRBJ2-1	CAIRSTSGDYNEQFF	TGTGCCATCAGATCGACTAGCGGAGACTACAATGAGCAGTTCTTC
many	TRBV28	-	TRBJ1-1	CATSTGPNTEAFF	TGTGCCACCAGCACAGGGCCGAACACTGAAGCTTTCTTT
many	TRBV16	TRBD2	TRBJ2-3	CASSPRLAGGPLADTQYF	TGTGCCAGCAGCCCGAGACTAGCGGGAGGGCCGTTGGCAGATACGCAGTATTTT
many	TRBV7-9	-	TRBJ2-3	CASSTPGLTRSTDTQYF	TGTGCCAGCAGCACGCCGGGACTCACACGAAGCACAGATACGCAGTATTTT
few	TRBV6-2/TRBV6-3	-	TRBJ2-3	CASDPGGFGTDTQYF	TGTGCCAGCGACCCGGGTGGATTTGGCACAGATACGCAGTATTTT